This is a list of T cell receptor beta chains from one sample in a study of CD4 T cells in relation to SARS-CoV-2 and coronaviruses. Generated by immunoSEQ multiplex PCR, the TCRdb table keeps only in-frame clones and is missing some. The sample records over 15,000 clones, around 77% being singletons. Antigens of these TCRs are unknown. Material: CD4+ T cells from PBMCs, cultured in vitro. Receptors were obtained from a human donor in good health. CDR3s include the opening cysteine and the closing phenylalanine or tryptophan. A D gene is named only where the DNA matches it firmly. Expanded clones are given a class, and other clones once, few, many or no size at all.

j_call,d_call,clone_size,v_call,cdr3_nt,cdr3_aa
TRBJ1-5,.,.,TRBV7-7,TGTGCCAGCAGCCCTGGGATTTGCAATCAGCCCCAGCATTTT,CASSPGICNQPQHF
TRBJ1-5,TRBD1,few,TRBV6-2/TRBV6-3,TGTGCCAGCAGTACGAGGGACAGGCCCAATCAGCCCCAGCATTTT,CASSTRDRPNQPQHF
TRBJ1-3,.,.,TRBV5-4,TGTGCCAGCAGCTTGGATGCGGACCCTGGAAACACCATATATTTT,CASSLDADPGNTIYF
TRBJ2-5,TRBD1,.,TRBV2,TGTGCCGGCCGACAGGGGGCGGGGGAGACCCAGTACTTC,CAGRQGAGETQYF
TRBJ1-5,.,.,TRBV6-5,TGTGCCGGGGGATTTAATAGCAATCAGCCCCAGCATTTT,CAGGFNSNQPQHF
TRBJ1-1,.,.,TRBV13,TGTGCCAGCAGCAGCACTGAAGCTTTCTTT,CASSSTEAFF
TRBJ1-1,TRBD1,.,TRBV27,TGTGCCAGCAGTGTTGACAGGGGGGCCACTGAAGCTTTCTTT,CASSVDRGATEAFF
TRBJ2-5,.,once,TRBV5-1,TGCGCCAGCAGCTTGGCCCAAGAGACCCAGTACTTC,CASSLAQETQYF
TRBJ2-3,TRBD2,.,TRBV5-1,TGCGCCAGCACCCAATTGGGGCTAGCGGACTACACAGATACGCAGTATTTT,CASTQLGLADYTDTQYF
TRBJ2-1,TRBD2,large,TRBV7-2,TGTGCCAGCAGCTTAGCGCCCCAACTAGCGGGAGCGGGGTATGAGCAGTTCTTC,CASSLAPQLAGAGYEQFF
TRBJ2-7,.,.,TRBV11-2,TGTGCCAGCAGCCGGGACCCTATCGATACCTACGAGCAGTACTTC,CASSRDPIDTYEQYF
TRBJ2-7,.,.,TRBV28,TGTGCCAGCACCAAAACAGGGGAGGGTAGCGGACTCTACGAGCAGTACTTC,CASTKTGEGSGLYEQYF
TRBJ2-7,.,.,TRBV27,TGTGCCAGCAGGGACTTCGGACTATCGGAGCAGTACTTC,CASRDFGLSEQYF
TRBJ1-5,.,.,TRBV2,TGTGCCAGCAGTAACCCACCTGATCAGCCCCAGCATTTT,CASSNPPDQPQHF
TRBJ2-2,TRBD1,few,TRBV30,TGTGCCTGGAGTGACCCAGGACAGGGTGACACCGGGGAGCTGTTTTTT,CAWSDPGQGDTGELFF
TRBJ2-1,TRBD2,.,TRBV11-2,TGTGCCAGCAGACTAGCGGGAGGGTATGAGCAGTTCTTC,CASRLAGGYEQFF
TRBJ1-5,.,.,TRBV6-5,TGTGCCAGCATGGTGGGGCGGGCTCAGCCCCAGCATTTT,CASMVGRAQPQHF
TRBJ1-5,.,.,TRBV7-8,TGTGCCAGCAGCTCGACGTCGTTGGGCAATCAGCCCCAGCATTTT,CASSSTSLGNQPQHF
TRBJ2-2,.,.,TRBV18,TGTGTCAGCTCAACCCAGGGAGCGGGCGGGGAGCTGTTTTTT,CVSSTQGAGGELFF
TRBJ1-1,TRBD1,.,TRBV6-1,TGTGCCAGCAGTGAAGCGTTGACAGGGGGCACTGAAGCTTTCTTT,CASSEALTGGTEAFF
TRBJ1-4,.,once,TRBV20-1,TGCAGTGCTAGGGATGACAGTGAACTGTTTTTT,CSARDDSELFF
TRBJ1-2,.,few,TRBV24-1,TGTGCCACCAGTGATTTGGCGGGCTATGGCTACACCTTC,CATSDLAGYGYTF
TRBJ2-2,.,.,TRBV10-3,TGTGCCATCAGTGAGTCGAGTATCGGGGAGCTGTTTTTT,CAISESSIGELFF
TRBJ1-3,.,.,TRBV10-3,TGTGCCATCAGTGTAGGGACGGCCAGCTCTGGAAACACCATATATTTT,CAISVGTASSGNTIYF
TRBJ2-7,.,.,TRBV6-5,TGTGCCACCGCCAGAGACAATAAGGACGAGCAGTACTTC,CATARDNKDEQYF
TRBJ2-1,TRBD2,once,TRBV7-3,TGTGCCAGCAGTTCCAAAACCCTAGCGGTCTCCTACAATGAGCAGTTCTTC,CASSSKTLAVSYNEQFF
TRBJ1-5,TRBD1,.,TRBV7-9,TGTGCCAGCGGGGGGAGGGGGCATCAGCCCCAGCATTTT,CASGGRGHQPQHF
TRBJ1-1,.,.,TRBV19,TGTGCCAGTAGTAGAACTCAGGGCAAGAACACTGAAGCTTTCTTT,CASSRTQGKNTEAFF
TRBJ2-1,.,.,TRBV10-3,TGTGCCACCACCGACGGAGCGGCCAGCTCCTACAATGAGCAGTTCTTC,CATTDGAASSYNEQFF
TRBJ1-6,.,.,TRBV12-3/TRBV12-4,TGTGCCAGCAGTTTTAAGGAGAAATCACCCCTCCACTTT,CASSFKEKSPLHF
TRBJ1-5,TRBD1,.,TRBV25-1,TGTGCCAGCAGTGAAGAACAGGGGTTCAATCAGCCCCAGCATTTT,CASSEEQGFNQPQHF
TRBJ1-1,.,.,TRBV12-5,TGTGCTAGTGGTTTGGTACTCGGCCTTCCGAACACTGAAGCTTTCTTT,CASGLVLGLPNTEAFF
TRBJ2-2,TRBD2,.,TRBV7-8,TGTGCCAGCAGATCACTAGCGGGCTTCACCGGGGAGCTGTTTTTT,CASRSLAGFTGELFF
TRBJ1-2,TRBD1,.,TRBV4-1,TGCGCCAGCAGCCAACTAGGACAGGGGGCGGCAAGCGATGGCTACACCTTC,CASSQLGQGAASDGYTF
TRBJ2-7,TRBD2,few,TRBV5-1,TGCGCCAGCAGCCTATTAGCGGGAGCGGGTTTTTCGAGCTCCTACGAGCAGTACTTC,CASSLLAGAGFSSSYEQYF
TRBJ2-7,.,.,TRBV27,TGTGCCAGCAGTTTAACGGGACCCTCCTACGAGCAGTACTTC,CASSLTGPSYEQYF
TRBJ1-1,TRBD1,.,TRBV15,TGTGCCACCAGCAGACAGGACAGGGGCGTGGTGAACACTGAAGCTTTCTTT,CATSRQDRGVVNTEAFF
TRBJ2-3,.,.,TRBV28,TGTGCCAGCAGTGGCCAGGGGACTGGAGATACGCAGTATTTT,CASSGQGTGDTQYF
TRBJ2-7,.,.,TRBV10-2,TGCGCCAGCAGTACCCGGGCCCCCGGGGCCTACGAGCAGTACTTC,CASSTRAPGAYEQYF
TRBJ2-6,.,.,TRBV6-1,TGTGCCAGCAGTGAAGCGCAATCTGGGGCCAACGTCCTGACTTTC,CASSEAQSGANVLTF
TRBJ2-1,.,medium-sized,TRBV28,TGTGCCAGCAGTTTCCCGAGCCGCGGATACAGCTCCTACAATGAGCAGTTCTTC,CASSFPSRGYSSYNEQFF
TRBJ2-2,.,.,TRBV5-1,TGCGCCAGCAGCCCTAGTGGGAGTGACACCGGGGAGCTGTTTTTT,CASSPSGSDTGELFF
TRBJ2-3,.,.,TRBV9,TGTGCCAGCAGCCCCCCCATAGGGGGTTTTAGCACAGATACGCAGTATTTT,CASSPPIGGFSTDTQYF
TRBJ1-5,.,few,TRBV19,TGTGCCAGTAGTCGGGGGTTCGCAAGCAATCAGCCCCAGCATTTT,CASSRGFASNQPQHF
TRBJ2-7,TRBD2,.,TRBV19,TGTGCCAGTAGTATAGCTAGCGGGAACTTCGAGCAGTACTTC,CASSIASGNFEQYF
TRBJ2-1,.,.,TRBV20-1,TGCAGTGCTAGTTCCCGCAGGAGTGTGAACAATGAGCAGTTCTTC,CSASSRRSVNNEQFF
TRBJ2-5,TRBD1,.,TRBV10-3,TGTGCCATCAGCGGGACAGGGCAAGAGACCCAGTACTTC,CAISGTGQETQYF
TRBJ2-1,.,.,TRBV9,TGTGCCAGCAGCCCAAGGCGGGTGGGCAGAACTTTCTACAATGAGCAGTTCTTC,CASSPRRVGRTFYNEQFF